This TCR beta chain was obtained from a study of blood T cell repertoires in COVID-19. Study at large: The United States, Italy and Spain were the sources of the acute and convalescent COVID-19 samples. The analysed material was cDNA or gDNA that came from T cells, B-cell-depleted T cells, or PBMCs.

J was trimmed by 4 bases and V by 6 bases; bases with no gene match: 4. This CDR3 region has 13 residues. How the authors handled the data: Reference gene primer amplification yielded estimated nucleated cell counts. Assay used: immunoSEQ multiplex PCR; TCRdb lists only in-frame clones, some missing. D and trimming were read from the DNA, whereas the V and J calls and clone size are those reported in that table. The sample carries about 190,000 clones, 70% to 90% recorded once. The sequence was collected from a middle-aged woman who had recovered from COVID-19. The chain links TRBV12-3 or TRBV12-4 to TRBJ1-1; 8 bases line up with TRBD1. Sequenced input: peripheral blood. CDR3 sequence (DNA): TGTGCCAGCAGGGACAGGGTGTCCACTGAAGCTTTCTTT. Its translation: CASRDRVSTEAFF.